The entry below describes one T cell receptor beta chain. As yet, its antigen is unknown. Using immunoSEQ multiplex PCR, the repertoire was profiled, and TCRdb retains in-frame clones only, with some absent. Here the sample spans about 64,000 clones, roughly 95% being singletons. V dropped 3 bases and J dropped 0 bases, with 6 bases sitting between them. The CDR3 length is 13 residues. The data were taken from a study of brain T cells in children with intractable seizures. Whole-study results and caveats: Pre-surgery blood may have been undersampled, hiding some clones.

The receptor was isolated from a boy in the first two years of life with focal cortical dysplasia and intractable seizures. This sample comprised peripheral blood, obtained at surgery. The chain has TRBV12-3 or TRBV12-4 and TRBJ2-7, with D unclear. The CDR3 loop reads CASSFGYSYEQYF. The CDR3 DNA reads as TGTGCCAGCAGTTTTGGGTACTCCTACGAGCAGTACTTC.